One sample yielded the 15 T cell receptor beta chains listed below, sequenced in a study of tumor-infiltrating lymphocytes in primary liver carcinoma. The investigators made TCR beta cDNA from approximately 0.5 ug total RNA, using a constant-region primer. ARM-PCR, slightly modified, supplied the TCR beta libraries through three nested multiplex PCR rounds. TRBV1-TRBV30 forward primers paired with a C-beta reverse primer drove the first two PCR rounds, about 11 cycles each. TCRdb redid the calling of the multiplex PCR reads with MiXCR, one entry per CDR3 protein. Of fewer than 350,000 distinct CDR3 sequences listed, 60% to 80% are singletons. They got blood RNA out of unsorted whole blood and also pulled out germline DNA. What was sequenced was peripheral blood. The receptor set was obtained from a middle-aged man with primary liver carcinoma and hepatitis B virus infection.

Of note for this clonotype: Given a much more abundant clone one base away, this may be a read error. DNA of the CDR3: TGTGCCAGCAGTCCTAGCGGGAACCGTGCTAGCACAGATACGCTGTATTTT. Protein: CASSPSGNRASTDTLYF. The chain uses TRBV12-3 or TRBV12-4 and TRBJ2-3; 9 positions agree with TRBD2. The CDR3 extends over 17 amino acids.

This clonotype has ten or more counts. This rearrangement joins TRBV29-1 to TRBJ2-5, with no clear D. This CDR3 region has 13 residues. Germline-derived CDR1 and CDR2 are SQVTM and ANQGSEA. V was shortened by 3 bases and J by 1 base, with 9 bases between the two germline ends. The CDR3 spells CSVDRASQETQYF. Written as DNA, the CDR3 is TGCAGCGTTGACCGCGCAAGCCAAGAGACCCAGTACTTC. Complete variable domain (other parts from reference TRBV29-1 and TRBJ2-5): SAVISQKPSRDICQRGTSLTIQCQVDSQVTMMFWYRQQPGQSLTLIATANQGSEATYESGFVIDKFPISRPNLTFSTLTVSNMSPEDSSIYLCSVDRASQETQYFGPGTRLLVL.

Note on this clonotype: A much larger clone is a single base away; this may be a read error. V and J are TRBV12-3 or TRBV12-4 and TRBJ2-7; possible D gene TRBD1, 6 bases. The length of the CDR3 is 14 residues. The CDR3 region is CVSSPRQVSYEQYF. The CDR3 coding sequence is TGTGTCAGCAGTCCCAGACAGGTCTCCTACGAGCAGTACTTC.

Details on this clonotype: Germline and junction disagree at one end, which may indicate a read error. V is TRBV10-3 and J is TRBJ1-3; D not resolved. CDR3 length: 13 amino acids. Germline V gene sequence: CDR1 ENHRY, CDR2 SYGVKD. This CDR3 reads CAACPSSRNTIYF. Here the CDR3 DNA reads TGTGCCGCCTGTCCTAGCTCTAGAAACACCATATATTTT.

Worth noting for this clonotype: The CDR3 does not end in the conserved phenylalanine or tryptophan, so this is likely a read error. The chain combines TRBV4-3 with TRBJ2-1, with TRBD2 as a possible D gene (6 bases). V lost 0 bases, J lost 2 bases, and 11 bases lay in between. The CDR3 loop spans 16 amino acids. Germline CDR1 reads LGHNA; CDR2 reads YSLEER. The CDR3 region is CASSQDSGPAYNEQFI. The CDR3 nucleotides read TGCGCCAGCAGCCAAGATAGCGGACCAGCCTACAATGAGCAGTTCATC.

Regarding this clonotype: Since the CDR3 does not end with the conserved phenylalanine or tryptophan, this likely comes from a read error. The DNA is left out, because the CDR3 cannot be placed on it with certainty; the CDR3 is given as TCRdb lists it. CDR3 region: CASIPGGGTDTRYV. The V gene is TRBV6-2 or TRBV6-3, the J gene TRBJ2-3; the D call in the table, TRBD2, was not verified against the DNA. Germline values: CDR1 MNHEY, CDR2 SVGEGT. The CDR3 is 14 amino acids long, termini counted.

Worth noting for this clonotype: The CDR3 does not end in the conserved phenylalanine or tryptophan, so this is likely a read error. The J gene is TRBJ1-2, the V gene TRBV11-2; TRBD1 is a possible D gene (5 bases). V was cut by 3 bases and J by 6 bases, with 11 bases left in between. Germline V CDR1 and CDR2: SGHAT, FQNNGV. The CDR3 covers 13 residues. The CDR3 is CASSLTQDHGYTS. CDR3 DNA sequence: TGTGCCAGCAGCTTGACACAGGACCATGGCTACACCTCC.

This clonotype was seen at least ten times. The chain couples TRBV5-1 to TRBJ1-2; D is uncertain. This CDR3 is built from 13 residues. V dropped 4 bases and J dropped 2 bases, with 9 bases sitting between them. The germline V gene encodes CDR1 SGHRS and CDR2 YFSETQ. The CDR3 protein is CASSPTTNYGYTF. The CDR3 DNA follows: TGCGCCAGCAGCCCAACAACCAACTATGGCTACACCTTC.

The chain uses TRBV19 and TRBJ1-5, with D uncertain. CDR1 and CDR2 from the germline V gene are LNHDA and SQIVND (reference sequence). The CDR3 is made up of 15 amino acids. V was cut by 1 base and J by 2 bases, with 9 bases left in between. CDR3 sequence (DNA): TGTGCCAGTAGTATAGGAGGTCAGGGCAATCAGCCCCAGCATTTT. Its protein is CASSIGGQGNQPQHF.

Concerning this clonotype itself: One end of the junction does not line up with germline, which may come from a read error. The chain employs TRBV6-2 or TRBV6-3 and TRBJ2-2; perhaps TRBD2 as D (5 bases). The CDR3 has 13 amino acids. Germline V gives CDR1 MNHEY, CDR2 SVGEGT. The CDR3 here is CANSYDRTGEPFF. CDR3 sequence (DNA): TGTGCCAACAGTTACGACCGCACCGGGGAGCCGTTTTTT.

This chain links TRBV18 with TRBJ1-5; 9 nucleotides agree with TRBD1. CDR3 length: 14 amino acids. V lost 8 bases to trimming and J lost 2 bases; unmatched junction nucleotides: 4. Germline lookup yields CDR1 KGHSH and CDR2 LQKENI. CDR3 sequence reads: CASRQGDGNQPQHF. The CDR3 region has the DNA TGTGCCAGCAGACAGGGGGACGGCAATCAGCCCCAGCATTTT.

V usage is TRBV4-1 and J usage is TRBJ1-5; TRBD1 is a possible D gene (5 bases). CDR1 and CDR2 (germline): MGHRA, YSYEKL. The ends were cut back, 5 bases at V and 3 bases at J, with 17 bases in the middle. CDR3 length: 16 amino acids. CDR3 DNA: TGCGCCAGCAGCAAAAATAGGGGCGGTTACAATCAGCCCCAGCATTTT. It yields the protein CASSKNRGGYNQPQHF.

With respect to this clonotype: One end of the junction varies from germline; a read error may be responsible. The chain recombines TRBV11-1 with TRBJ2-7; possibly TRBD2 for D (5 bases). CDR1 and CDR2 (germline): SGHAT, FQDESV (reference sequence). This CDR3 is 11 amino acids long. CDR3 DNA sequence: TGTGCCAGCAGCTTAGGAGGCGGGCAGTGCTTC. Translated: CASSLGGGQCF.

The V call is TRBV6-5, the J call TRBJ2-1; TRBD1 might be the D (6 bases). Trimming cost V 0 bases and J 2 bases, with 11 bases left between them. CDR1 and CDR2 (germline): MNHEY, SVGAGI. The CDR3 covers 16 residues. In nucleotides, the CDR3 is TGTGCCAGCAGTTACTCACGGACAGAGACCTACAATGAGCAGTTCTTC. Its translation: CASSYSRTETYNEQFF.

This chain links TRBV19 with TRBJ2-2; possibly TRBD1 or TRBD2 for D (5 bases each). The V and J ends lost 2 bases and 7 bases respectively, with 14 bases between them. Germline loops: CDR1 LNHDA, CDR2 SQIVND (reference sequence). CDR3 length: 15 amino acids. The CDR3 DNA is TGTGCCAGTAGTATATGGGGGACCATAGTCGGGGAGCTGTTTTTT. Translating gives CASSIWGTIVGELFF.